This T cell receptor beta chain was identified in a study of identifying expanded T cells in peripheral blood. CDR1 is MDHEN, CDR2 SYDVKM, per germline. The CDR3 length is 22 residues. Deletions cut 3 bases from V and 0 bases from J, with 33 bases between. General study findings and limits: About 1.2 clones differed between technical replicates, versus about 15 and 19 over time. Variance in clone template counts between approximately 2-week samples significantly increased with total template count across all healthy donors.

TCRdb's copy holds only in-frame clones and misses some; the assay was immunoSEQ multiplex PCR. This sample has more than 75,000 clones, with roughly 86% found just once. As to this clone: Its antigen is not known.

Healthy donors had no documented immune events, such as infections, while sampled. Material: blood. The clonotype was recovered from a person aged 18-70 years in good health. The gene calls are TRBV28 and TRBJ2-7; tentatively, D is TRBD1 or TRBD2 (5 bases each). In DNA form, the CDR3 reads TGTGCCAGCAGTTTGCCACCCCTTGAATTTTGGGACCGTGCTATTAGCTCCTACGAGCAGTACTTC. Protein product: CASSLPPLEFWDRAISSYEQYF.